This T cell receptor (beta chain) appears in the sequencing data of a study of cytomegalovirus exposure and HLA in healthy donors. The study, taken as a whole, reports: According to a later analysis, most TCR beta chains associated with CMV appeared HLA-restricted. Earlier analysis looked at TCR beta V segments, and most were productive about 90% or about 30% of the time.

A remark on this clone: The antigen is undetermined.

PCR used 60 Vbeta primers and 13 Jbeta primers. Profiling relied on immunoSEQ multiplex PCR, and the TCRdb table lists in-frame clones only, not all of them. The specimen's table records roughly 50,000 clones. Germline values: CDR1 MNHEY, CDR2 SVGAGI. The CDR3 runs 16 residues. V dropped 2 bases and J dropped 2 bases, with 12 bases sitting between them. The specimen sequenced was PBMCs. This TCR came from a woman aged 40-49 years in good health and CMV-seronegative. The rearrangement links TRBV6-5 to TRBJ2-2; D might be TRBD2 (6 bases). CDR3 region: CASSYLGTSNTGELFF. Written as DNA, the CDR3 is TGTGCCAGCAGTTACCTCGGGACTTCAAACACCGGGGAGCTGTTTTTT.